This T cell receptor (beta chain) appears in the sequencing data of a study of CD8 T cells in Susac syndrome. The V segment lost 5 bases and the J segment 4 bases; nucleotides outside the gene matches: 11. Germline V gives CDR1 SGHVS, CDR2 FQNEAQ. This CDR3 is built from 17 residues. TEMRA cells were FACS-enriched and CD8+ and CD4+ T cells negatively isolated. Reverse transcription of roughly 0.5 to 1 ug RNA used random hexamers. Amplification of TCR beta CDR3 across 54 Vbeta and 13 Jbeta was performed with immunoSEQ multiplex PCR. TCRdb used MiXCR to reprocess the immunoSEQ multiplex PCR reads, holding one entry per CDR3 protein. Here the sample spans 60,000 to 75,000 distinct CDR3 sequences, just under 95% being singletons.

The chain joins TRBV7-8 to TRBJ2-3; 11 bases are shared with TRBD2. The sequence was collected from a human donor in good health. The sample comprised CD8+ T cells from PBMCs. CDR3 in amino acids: CASSRRLAGPTPDTQYF. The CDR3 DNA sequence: TGTGCCAGCAGCCGGAGACTAGCGGGGCCCACCCCAGATACGCAGTATTTT.